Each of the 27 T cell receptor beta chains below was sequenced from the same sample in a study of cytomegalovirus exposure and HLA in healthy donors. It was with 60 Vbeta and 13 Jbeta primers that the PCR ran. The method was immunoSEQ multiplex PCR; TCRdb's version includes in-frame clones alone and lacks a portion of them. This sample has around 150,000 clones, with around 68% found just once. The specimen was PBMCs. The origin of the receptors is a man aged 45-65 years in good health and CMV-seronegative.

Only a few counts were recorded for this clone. In DNA, the CDR3 is TGCGCCAGCAGTGAGGAGCGGAGGAACACTGAAGCTTTCTTT. This translates into CASSEERRNTEAFF. The J gene is TRBJ1-1, the V gene TRBV10-1; D not resolved. Per the germline V gene, CDR1 is WNHNN and CDR2 is SYGVQD (reference sequence). Trimming left V 2 bases short and J 1 base short, with 8 bases between. The CDR3 length is 14 residues.

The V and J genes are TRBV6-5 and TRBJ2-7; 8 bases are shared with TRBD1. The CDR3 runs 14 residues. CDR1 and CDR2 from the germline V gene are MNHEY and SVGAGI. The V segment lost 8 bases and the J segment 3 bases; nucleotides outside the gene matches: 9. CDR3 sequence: CASRDRLSGYEQYF. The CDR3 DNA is TGTGCCAGCCGGGACAGGCTGTCAGGCTACGAGCAGTACTTC.

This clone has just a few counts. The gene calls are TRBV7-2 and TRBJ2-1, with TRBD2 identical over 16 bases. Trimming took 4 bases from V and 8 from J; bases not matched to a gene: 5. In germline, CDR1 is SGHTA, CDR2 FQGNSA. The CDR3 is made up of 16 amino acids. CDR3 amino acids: CASSSGLAGGQDEQFF. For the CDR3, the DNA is TGTGCCAGCAGCTCGGGACTAGCGGGGGGGCAGGATGAGCAGTTCTTC. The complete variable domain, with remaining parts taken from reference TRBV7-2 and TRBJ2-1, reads GAGVSQSPSNKVTEKGKDVELRCDPISGHTALYWYRQSLGQGLEFLIYFQGNSAPDKSGLPSDRFSAERTGGSVSTLTIQRTQQEDSAVYLCASSSGLAGGQDEQFFGPGTRLTVL.

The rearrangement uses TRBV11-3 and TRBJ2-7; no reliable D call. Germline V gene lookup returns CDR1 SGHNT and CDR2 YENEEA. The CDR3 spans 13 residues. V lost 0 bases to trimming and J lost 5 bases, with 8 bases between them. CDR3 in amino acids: CASSLDQTDEQYF. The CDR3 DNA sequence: TGTGCCAGCAGCTTAGATCAAACAGACGAGCAGTACTTC.

CDR3 sequence: CASSYRGRGYTEAFF. DNA for the CDR3: TGTGCCAGCAGTTACAGAGGCAGGGGATACACTGAAGCTTTCTTT. This chain connects TRBV6-5 to TRBJ1-1; TRBD1 might be the D (6 bases). The CDR3 is 15 amino acids. Trimming shortened V by 2 bases and J by 3 bases, and 13 bases separated the two germline ends. Germline CDR1 is MNHEY and CDR2 is SVGAGI.

As DNA, the CDR3 is TGTGCCAGCAGTCATCCGACAGGGCTTTATAACACTGAAGCTTTCTTT. Its protein is CASSHPTGLYNTEAFF. This chain connects TRBV28 to TRBJ1-1; TRBD1 aligns across 7 bases. This CDR3 contains 16 residues. In germline, CDR1 is MDHEN, CDR2 SYDVKM. V dropped 5 bases and J dropped 2; count of bases not matched to a gene: 11.

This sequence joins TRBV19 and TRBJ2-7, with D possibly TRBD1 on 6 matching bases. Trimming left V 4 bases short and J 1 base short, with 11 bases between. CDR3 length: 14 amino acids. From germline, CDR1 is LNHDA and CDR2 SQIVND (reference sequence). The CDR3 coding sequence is TGTGCCAGTAGTAAATGGACAGAATCCTACGAGCAGTACTTC. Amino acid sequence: CASSKWTESYEQYF.

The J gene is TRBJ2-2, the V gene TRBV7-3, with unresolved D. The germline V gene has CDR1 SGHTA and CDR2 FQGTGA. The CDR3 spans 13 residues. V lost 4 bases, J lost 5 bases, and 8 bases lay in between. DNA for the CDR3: TGTGCCAGCAGCTCCCTCAGAACCGGGGAGCTGTTTTTT. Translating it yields CASSSLRTGELFF.

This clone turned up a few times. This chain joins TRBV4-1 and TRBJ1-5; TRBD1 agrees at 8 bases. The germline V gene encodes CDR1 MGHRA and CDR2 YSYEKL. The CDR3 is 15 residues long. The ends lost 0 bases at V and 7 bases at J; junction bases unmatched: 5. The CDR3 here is CASSQDYRGGQPQHF. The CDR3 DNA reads TGCGCCAGCAGCCAAGATTACAGGGGGGGACAGCCCCAGCATTTT.

As DNA, the CDR3 is TGCGCCAGCAGCTTGGCAGGGGGACCCTACGAGCAGTACTTC. It codes for CASSLAGGPYEQYF. The J gene is TRBJ2-7, the V gene TRBV5-1, with 7 bases lining up with TRBD1. Trimming took 0 bases from V and 2 from J; bases not matched to a gene: 2. The CDR3 loop spans 14 amino acids. Germline CDR1 reads SGHRS; CDR2 reads YFSETQ.

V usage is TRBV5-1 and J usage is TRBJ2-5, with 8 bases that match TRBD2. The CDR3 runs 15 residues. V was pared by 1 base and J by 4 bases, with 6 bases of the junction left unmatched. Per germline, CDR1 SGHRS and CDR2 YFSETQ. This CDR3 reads CASSLTSGGGETQYF. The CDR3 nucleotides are TGCGCCAGCAGCTTGACCAGCGGGGGAGGAGAGACCCAGTACTTC.

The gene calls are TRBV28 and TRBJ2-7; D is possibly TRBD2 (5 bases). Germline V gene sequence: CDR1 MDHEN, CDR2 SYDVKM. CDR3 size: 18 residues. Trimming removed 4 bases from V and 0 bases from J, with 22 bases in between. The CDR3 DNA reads TGTGCCAGCAGTTCAAGCATGGGTCGAGGGTCGGCCTCCTACGAGCAGTACTTC. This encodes CASSSSMGRGSASYEQYF.

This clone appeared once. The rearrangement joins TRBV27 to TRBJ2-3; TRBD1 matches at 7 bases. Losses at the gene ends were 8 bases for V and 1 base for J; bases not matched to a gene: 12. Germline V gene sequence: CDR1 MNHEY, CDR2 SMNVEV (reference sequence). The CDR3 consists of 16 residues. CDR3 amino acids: CASGRRDSKRTDTQYF. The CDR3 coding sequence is TGTGCCAGCGGCAGAAGGGACAGTAAACGCACAGATACGCAGTATTTT.

The CDR3: CASSYVGGNQPQHF. CDR3 DNA sequence: TGTGCCAGCAGTTACGTCGGGGGCAATCAGCCCCAGCATTTT. The J gene is TRBJ1-5, the V gene TRBV6-6; no definite D call. CDR3 length equals 14 residues. Germline V CDR1 and CDR2: MNHNY, SVGAGI (reference sequence). V gave up 2 bases and J gave up 2 bases, with 7 bases separating them.

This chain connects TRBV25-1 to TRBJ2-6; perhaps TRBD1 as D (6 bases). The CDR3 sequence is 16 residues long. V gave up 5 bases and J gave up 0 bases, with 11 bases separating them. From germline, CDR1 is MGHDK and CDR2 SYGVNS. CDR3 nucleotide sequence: TGTGCCAGCAGTTCGGGACACCGCTCTGGGGCCAACGTCCTGACTTTC. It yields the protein CASSSGHRSGANVLTF.

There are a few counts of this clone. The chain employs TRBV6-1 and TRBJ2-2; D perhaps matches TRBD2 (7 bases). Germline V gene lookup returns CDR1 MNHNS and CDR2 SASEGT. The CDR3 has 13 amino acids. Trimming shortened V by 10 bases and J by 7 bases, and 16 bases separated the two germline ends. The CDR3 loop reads CAMLGGGHGELFF. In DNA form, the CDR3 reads TGTGCCATGTTAGGGGGGGGCCACGGGGAGCTGTTTTTT.

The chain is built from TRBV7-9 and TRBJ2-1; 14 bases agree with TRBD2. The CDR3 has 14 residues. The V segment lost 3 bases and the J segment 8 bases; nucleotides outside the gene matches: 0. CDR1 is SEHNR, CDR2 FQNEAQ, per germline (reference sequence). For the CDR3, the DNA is TGTGCCAGCAGCTTGACTAGCGGGGGGGATGAGCAGTTCTTC. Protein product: CASSLTSGGDEQFF.

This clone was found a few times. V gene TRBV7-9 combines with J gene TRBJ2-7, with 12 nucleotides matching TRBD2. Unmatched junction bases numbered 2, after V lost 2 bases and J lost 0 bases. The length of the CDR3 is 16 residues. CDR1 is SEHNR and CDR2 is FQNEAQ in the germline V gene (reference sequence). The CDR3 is CASSLLAGGSSYEQYF. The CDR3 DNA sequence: TGTGCCAGCAGCTTACTAGCGGGGGGGAGCTCCTACGAGCAGTACTTC.

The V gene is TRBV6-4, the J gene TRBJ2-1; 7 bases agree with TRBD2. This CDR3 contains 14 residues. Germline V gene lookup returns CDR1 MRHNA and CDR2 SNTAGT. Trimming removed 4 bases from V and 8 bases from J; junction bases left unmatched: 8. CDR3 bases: TGTGCCAGCAGTGCTGGACTAGGGGAGGATGAGCAGTTCTTC. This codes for CASSAGLGEDEQFF.

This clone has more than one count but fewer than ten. The CDR3 reads CASSHLDRGGNQPQHF. The CDR3 bases are TGCGCCAGCAGCCATCTGGACAGGGGAGGCAATCAGCCCCAGCATTTT. The chain links TRBV4-1 to TRBJ1-5; 9 bases align to TRBD1. V trimming: 3 bases; J trimming: 2 bases; junction bases outside the gene matches: 5. This CDR3 contains 16 residues. Germline V CDR1 and CDR2: MGHRA, YSYEKL.

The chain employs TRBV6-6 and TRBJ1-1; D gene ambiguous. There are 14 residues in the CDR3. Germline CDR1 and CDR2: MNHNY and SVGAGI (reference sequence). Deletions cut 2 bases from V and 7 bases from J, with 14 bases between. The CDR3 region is CASSYPAAGSEAFF. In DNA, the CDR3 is TGTGCCAGCAGTTACCCTGCCGCGGGTAGTGAAGCTTTCTTT.

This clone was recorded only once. The chain's CDR3 is CASSLRASDSYEQYF. CDR3 sequence (DNA): TGTGCCAGCTCACTCCGGGCTAGCGACTCCTACGAGCAGTACTTC. The chain combines TRBV18 with TRBJ2-7; a possible D gene is TRBD2 (6 bases). The CDR3 is 15 amino acids. Germline CDR1 and CDR2: KGHSH and LQKENI. The germline V and J ends were trimmed by 4 bases and 0 bases, with 13 bases remaining between them.

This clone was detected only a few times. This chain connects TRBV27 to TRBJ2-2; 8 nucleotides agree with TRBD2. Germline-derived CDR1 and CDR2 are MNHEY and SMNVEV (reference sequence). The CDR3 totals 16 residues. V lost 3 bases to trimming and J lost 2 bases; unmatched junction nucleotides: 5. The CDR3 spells CASSFRRGANTGELFF. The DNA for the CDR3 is TGTGCCAGCAGTTTCCGGCGGGGGGCCAACACCGGGGAGCTGTTTTTT.

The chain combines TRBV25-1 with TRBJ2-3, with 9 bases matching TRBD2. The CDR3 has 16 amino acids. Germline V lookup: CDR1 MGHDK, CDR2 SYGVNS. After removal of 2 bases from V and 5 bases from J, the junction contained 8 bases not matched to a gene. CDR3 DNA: TGTGCCAGCAGTGAACGGACTAGCGTGCCGAGAGATACGCAGTATTTT. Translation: CASSERTSVPRDTQYF.

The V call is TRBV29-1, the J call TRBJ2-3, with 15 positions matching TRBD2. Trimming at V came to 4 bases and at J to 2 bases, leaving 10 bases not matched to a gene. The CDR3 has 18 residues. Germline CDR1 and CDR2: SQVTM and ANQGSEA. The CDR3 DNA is TGCAGCGTTGTCGGACTAGCGGGGGGGCGTCTGGCCACAGATACGCAGTATTTT. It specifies CSVVGLAGGRLATDTQYF.

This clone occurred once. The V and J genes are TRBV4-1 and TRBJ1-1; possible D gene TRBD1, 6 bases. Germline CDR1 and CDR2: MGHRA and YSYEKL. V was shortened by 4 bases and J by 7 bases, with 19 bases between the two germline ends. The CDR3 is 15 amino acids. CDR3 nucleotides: TGCGCCAGCAGCCCGGGGCAGGGGATGGAAGGTGAAGCTTTCTTT. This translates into CASSPGQGMEGEAFF.

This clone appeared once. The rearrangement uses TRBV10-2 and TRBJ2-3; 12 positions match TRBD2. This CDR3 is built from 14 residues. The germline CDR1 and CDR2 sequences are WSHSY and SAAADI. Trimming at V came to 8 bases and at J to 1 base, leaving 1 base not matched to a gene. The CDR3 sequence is CASWTSGGTDTQYF. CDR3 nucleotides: TGCGCCAGCTGGACTAGCGGGGGCACAGATACGCAGTATTTT.